These 30 T cell receptor beta chains originate from one sample sequenced in a study of somatic mutations in T cells in chronic GVHD (dated by TCRdb to about 2020). The receptor library was made with the immunoSEQ multiplex PCR assay. TCRdb retrieved this table from immuneACCESS and kept in-frame rearrangements only. Not all clones are present; in checked studies, unresolved V genes account for under half, and no reason is known for the remainder. The sample table lists around 13,000 clones, roughly three quarters of them with a count of one. The top ten clonotypes cover around 32% of the sample. Sequencing was done on a sample of Vbeta20-negative CD4+ T cells from blood. Read against the paper, the sample's cell subset or site label means: CD4+ T cells sorted as TCR Vbeta20 negative by flow cytometry. The origin of the receptors is a male patient aged 50 to 59 with chronic graft-versus-host disease. Post transplant, some T cells may arise from the graft donor.

The chain carries TRBV11-1 and TRBJ2-3; 8 bases align to TRBD2. Per the germline V gene, CDR1 is SGHAT and CDR2 is FQDESV (reference sequence). The trim removed 3 bases at V and 7 bases at J, leaving 6 bases unmatched. The CDR3 contains 14 residues. Here the CDR3 DNA reads TGTGCCAGCAGCTTTGCGGGGGGACAAAATACGCAGTATTTT. Protein: CASSFAGGQNTQYF.

The chain recombines TRBV10-3 with TRBJ2-5; D uncertain. The germline V gene has CDR1 ENHRY and CDR2 SYGVKD. V was shortened by 0 bases and J by 2 bases, with 10 bases between the two germline ends. The CDR3 length is 15 residues. The CDR3 spells CAISESYAQQETQYF. CDR3 in DNA: TGTGCCATCAGTGAGTCATACGCCCAGCAAGAGACCCAGTACTTC.

The chain carries TRBV6-6 and TRBJ1-1; 8 positions agree with TRBD1. Germline V lookup: CDR1 MNHNY, CDR2 SVGAGI (reference sequence). This CDR3 contains 14 residues. Trimming took 2 bases from V and 1 from J; bases not matched to a gene: 0. In DNA, the CDR3 is TGTGCCAGCAGTTACCAGGGGGCGAACACTGAAGCTTTCTTT. This codes for CASSYQGANTEAFF.

For this clone: The junction departs from germline at one end; a sequencing error may be responsible. V is TRBV2 and J is TRBJ1-3, with 9 bases lining up with TRBD1. The CDR3 has 15 amino acids. Germline loops: CDR1 SNHLY, CDR2 FYNNEI. CDR3: CASTGTGMSGNTIYF. CDR3 DNA sequence: TGTGCCAGCACAGGGACAGGGATGTCTGGCAACACCATATATTTT.

This chain joins TRBV18 and TRBJ2-1; D not certain. Germline V lookup: CDR1 KGHSH, CDR2 LQKENI. The CDR3 is 18 residues long. The ends were cut back, 0 bases at V and 0 bases at J, with 15 bases in the middle. DNA of the CDR3: TGTGCCAGCTCACCACCAAGTATCCGGGTGAGCTCCTACAATGAGCAGTTCTTC. It specifies CASSPPSIRVSSYNEQFF.

V is TRBV7-3 and J is TRBJ2-7; 7 nucleotides agree with TRBD1. This CDR3 contains 17 residues. From germline, CDR1 is SGHTA and CDR2 FQGTGA. V trimming: 1 base; J trimming: 2 bases; junction bases outside the gene matches: 11. The CDR3 bases are TGTGCCAGCAGCTTAAATCACGGAGCAGGGGGACCCTACGAGCAGTACTTC. This sequence encodes CASSLNHGAGGPYEQYF.

This chain joins TRBV29-1 and TRBJ1-5; D is perhaps TRBD1 (6 bases). Trimming removed 6 bases from V and 2 bases from J, with 20 bases in between. The CDR3 has 16 residues. Germline V gives CDR1 SQVTM, CDR2 ANQGSEA. The CDR3 nucleotides read TGCAGCGTCCCCGACGACAGGAGGAAGGGCAATCAGCCCCAGCATTTT. Translation: CSVPDDRRKGNQPQHF.

The J gene is TRBJ2-1, the V gene TRBV19, with 7 positions matching TRBD2. V shed 7 bases and J 5 bases; nucleotides not matched to a gene: 8. CDR1 and CDR2 (germline): LNHDA, SQIVND (reference sequence). The length of the CDR3 is 14 residues. The CDR3 region is CASKGRGGDNEQFF. Here the CDR3 DNA reads TGTGCCAGTAAGGGGCGCGGGGGAGACAATGAGCAGTTCTTC.

The gene calls are TRBV9 and TRBJ1-5, with unresolved D. V was trimmed by 2 bases and J by 3 bases, leaving 12 bases between them. The CDR3 is made up of 15 amino acids. Germline CDR1 is SGDLS and CDR2 is YYNGEE. The DNA for the CDR3 is TGTGCCAGCAGCGTCGACAATGCGCCCAATCAGCCCCAGCATTTT. Its protein product is CASSVDNAPNQPQHF.

The V call is TRBV6-4, the J call TRBJ1-4; a weak D match, TRBD1 (5 bases). The germline V gene encodes CDR1 MRHNA and CDR2 SNTAGT. The ends were cut back, 2 bases at V and 10 bases at J, with 23 bases in the middle. This CDR3 is built from 17 residues. In DNA, the CDR3 is TGTGCCAGCAGTGACGCAACGATGGGGCTTCCTAAGGGAAAACTGTTTTTT. Amino acid sequence: CASSDATMGLPKGKLFF.

This chain uses TRBV15 with TRBJ1-5; D not resolved. Per the germline V gene, CDR1 is LNHNV and CDR2 is YYDKDF (reference sequence). The CDR3 spans 17 residues. Trimming left V 0 bases short and J 1 base short, with 13 bases between. CDR3 DNA sequence: TGTGCCACCAGCAGAGAGTCGGCAGGTTCGAGCAATCAGCCCCAGCATTTT. This translates into CATSRESAGSSNQPQHF.

V is TRBV11-2 and J is TRBJ2-7; TRBD2 agrees at 10 bases. Per germline, CDR1 SGHAT and CDR2 FQNNGV. The CDR3 is 14 residues long. V lost 3 bases to trimming and J lost 6 bases; unmatched junction nucleotides: 5. DNA for the CDR3: TGTGCCAGCAGCTTTCTAGCGGGAGTACGCGAGCAGTACTTC. Protein: CASSFLAGVREQYF.

The rearrangement uses TRBV5-8 and TRBJ2-3, with D perhaps TRBD2 (6 bases). V shed 0 bases and J shed 0 bases, with 17 bases lying between them. The V gene's germline CDR1 is SGHTS and CDR2 YDEGEE. The CDR3 sequence is 18 residues long. This CDR3 is CASSLGWIGGPSTDTQYF. The CDR3 DNA reads TGTGCCAGCAGCTTGGGCTGGATCGGGGGTCCTAGCACAGATACGCAGTATTTT. Together with reference TRBV5-8 and TRBJ2-3, the CDR3 gives the full variable domain: EAGVTQSPTHLIKTRGQQATLRCSPISGHTSVYWYQQALGLGLQFLLWYDEGEERNRGNFPPRFSGRQFPNYSSELNVNALELEDSALYLCASSLGWIGGPSTDTQYFGPGTRLTVL.

V usage is TRBV9 and J usage is TRBJ2-6; D unclear. V was trimmed by 4 bases and J by 4 bases, leaving 6 bases between them. The length of the CDR3 is 13 residues. The germline CDR1 and CDR2 sequences are SGDLS and YYNGEE. CDR3: CASSPGGANVLTF. For the CDR3, the DNA is TGTGCCAGCAGCCCCGGGGGGGCCAACGTCCTGACTTTC.

The chain combines TRBV10-3 with TRBJ1-1, with 8 bases fitting TRBD1. Germline assignment: CDR1 ENHRY and CDR2 SYGVKD. This CDR3 is 14 amino acids long. Losses at the gene ends were 6 bases for V and 3 bases for J; bases not matched to a gene: 6. CDR3 protein: CAISPGQDDTEAFF. CDR3 coding DNA: TGTGCCATCAGCCCGGGACAGGATGACACTGAAGCTTTCTTT.

The V gene is TRBV7-9, the J gene TRBJ2-3; D gene ambiguous. Germline V gene data show CDR1 as SEHNR and CDR2 as FQNEAQ (reference sequence). V was shortened by 0 bases and J by 0 bases, with 16 bases between the two germline ends. The CDR3 consists of 18 residues. The CDR3 loop reads CASSLAAVPIPSTDTQYF. The CDR3 coding sequence is TGTGCCAGCAGCTTAGCGGCGGTGCCTATCCCCAGCACAGATACGCAGTATTTT. Variable domain in full (rest from reference TRBV7-9 and TRBJ2-3): DTGVSQNPRHKITKRGQNVTFRCDPISEHNRLYWYRQTLGQGPEFLTYFQNEAQLEKSRLLSDRFSAERPKGSFSTLEIQRTEQGDSAMYLCASSLAAVPIPSTDTQYFGPGTRLTVL.

J is TRBJ2-1 and V is TRBV5-4; 9 bases fit TRBD2. The CDR3 spans 18 residues. Germline CDR1 is SGHNT and CDR2 is YYREEE (reference sequence). Unmatched junction bases numbered 16, after V lost 0 bases and J lost 9 bases. CDR3 DNA: TGTGCCAGCAGCTTGGTACTGGTAGCGGGGGCGGCCGGAGGTGAGCAGTTCTTC. Its protein product is CASSLVLVAGAAGGEQFF. Drawing the rest from reference TRBV5-4 and TRBJ2-1, the complete variable domain is ETGVTQSPTHLIKTRGQQVTLRCSSQSGHNTVSWYQQALGQGPQFIFQYYREEENGRGNFPPRFSGLQFPNYSSELNVNALELDDSALYLCASSLVLVAGAAGGEQFFGPGTRLTVL.

The rearrangement uses TRBV19 and TRBJ2-7; 9 positions agree with TRBD1. The CDR3 is made up of 15 amino acids. J gave up 1 base and V 7 bases, and 8 bases lay outside the gene matches. CDR1 is LNHDA and CDR2 is SQIVND in the germline V gene (reference sequence). CDR3 nucleotide sequence: TGTGCCAGTACCACGACAGGGGGTCCTTCCTACGAGCAGTACTTC. Its translation is CASTTTGGPSYEQYF. Full variable domain (rest looked up from reference TRBV19 and TRBJ2-7): DGGITQSPKYLFRKEGQNVTLSCEQNLNHDAMYWYRQDPGQGLRLIYYSQIVNDFQKGDIAEGYSVSREKKESFPLTVTSAQKNPTAFYLCASTTTGGPSYEQYFGPGTRLTVT.

The gene calls are TRBV2 and TRBJ2-1; 9 positions agree with TRBD2. Germline V gene sequence: CDR1 SNHLY, CDR2 FYNNEI. With 5 bases clipped from V and 2 bases from J, the junction kept 4 bases outside the gene matches. The CDR3 covers 15 residues. DNA for the CDR3: TGTGCCAGCAGTAGACTAGCGGCTACCTACAATGAGCAGTTCTTC. The encoded protein is CASSRLAATYNEQFF.

The chain combines TRBV6-1 with TRBJ2-1; the match to TRBD2 covers 7 bases. This CDR3 has 17 amino acids. V lost 4 bases to trimming and J lost 4 bases; unmatched junction nucleotides: 13. Germline V lookup: CDR1 MNHNS, CDR2 SASEGT. CDR3 DNA: TGTGCCAGCAGTGGGTGGGACCCGGGAGGTGGATACAATGAGCAGTTCTTC. Amino acids: CASSGWDPGGGYNEQFF.

The genes are TRBV4-3 and TRBJ1-3; D is unclear. V was clipped by 0 bases and J by 0 bases, with 9 bases between them. The CDR3 loop spans 16 amino acids. Germline-derived CDR1 and CDR2 are LGHNA and YSLEER. The CDR3 DNA reads TGCGCCAGCAGCCAAGATTCCAAGAGCTCTGGAAACACCATATATTTT. It encodes CASSQDSKSSGNTIYF.

The J gene is TRBJ2-7, the V gene TRBV7-9; no reliable D call. Per the germline V gene, CDR1 is SEHNR and CDR2 is FQNEAQ (reference sequence). Trimming cost V 3 bases and J 0 bases, with 15 bases left between them. This CDR3 comprises 16 residues. The CDR3 DNA follows: TGTGCCAGCAGCTTGCCTCCTTTTGGCAGCTCCTACGAGCAGTACTTC. The encoded protein is CASSLPPFGSSYEQYF.

This clone was seen only a few times. The J gene is TRBJ2-5, the V gene TRBV5-4; D is perhaps TRBD2 (5 bases). This CDR3 spans 13 amino acids. Germline V CDR1 and CDR2: SGHNT, YYREEE (reference sequence). V lost 0 bases and J lost 11, with 14 bases in between. This chain's CDR3 is CASSLEPTGEQYF. The CDR3 nucleotides are TGTGCCAGCAGCTTGGAGCCCACTGGGGAGCAGTACTTC. The full variable domain, with the rest looked up from reference TRBV5-4 and TRBJ2-5, is ETGVTQSPTHLIKTRGQQVTLRCSSQSGHNTVSWYQQALGQGPQFIFQYYREEENGRGNFPPRFSGLQFPNYSSELNVNALELDDSALYLCASSLEPTGEQYFGPGTRLLVL.

This sequence joins TRBV10-3 and TRBJ2-7, with TRBD2 as a possible D gene (6 bases). V was shortened by 7 bases and J by 2 bases, with 12 bases between the two germline ends. Per germline, CDR1 ENHRY and CDR2 SYGVKD. The CDR3 covers 13 residues. DNA for the CDR3: TGTGCCATCAACGGAGGGTCCACCTACGAGCAGTACTTC. Protein product: CAINGGSTYEQYF.

J is TRBJ2-5 and V is TRBV27; TRBD1 aligns across 9 bases. Looked up from germline, CDR1 is MNHEY and CDR2 is SMNVEV (reference sequence). This CDR3 spans 16 amino acids. V trimming: 6 bases; J trimming: 3 bases; junction bases outside the gene matches: 11. CDR3 coding DNA: TGTGCCAGCAGACTTCAGCCGGGACAGGGAGAAGAGACCCAGTACTTC. It translates to CASRLQPGQGEETQYF.

J is TRBJ1-1 and V is TRBV14; tentatively, D is TRBD1 (6 bases). V was cut by 0 bases and J by 0 bases, with 26 bases left in between. The CDR3 length is 21 residues. The germline CDR1 and CDR2 sequences are SGHDN and FVKESK. This CDR3 reads CASSQDVVAQGTNTMNTEAFF. The DNA for the CDR3 is TGTGCCAGCAGCCAAGACGTGGTTGCACAGGGAACCAATACTATGAACACTGAAGCTTTCTTT. Together with reference TRBV14 and TRBJ1-1, the CDR3 gives the full variable domain: EAGVTQFPSHSVIEKGQTVTLRCDPISGHDNLYWYRRVMGKEIKFLLHFVKESKQDESGMPNNRFLAERTGGTYSTLKVQPAELEDSGVYFCASSQDVVAQGTNTMNTEAFFGQGTRLTVV.

The chain links TRBV18 to TRBJ2-7; 8 bases agree with TRBD1. The V segment lost 3 bases and the J segment 5 bases; nucleotides outside the gene matches: 15. CDR1 is KGHSH and CDR2 is LQKENI in the germline V gene. The CDR3 length is 17 residues. CDR3 in amino acids: CASSPGQGLVSSHEQYF. The DNA of the CDR3 is TGTGCCAGCTCACCCGGACAGGGTTTGGTTAGTAGCCACGAGCAGTACTTC.

This chain uses TRBV12-5 with TRBJ2-7; 8 bases match TRBD1. V gave up 1 base and J gave up 3 bases; unmatched junction bases: 23. This CDR3 contains 21 residues. Germline assignment: CDR1 LGHNT and CDR2 FRNRAP. CDR3 amino acids: CASGLAVLNVGFGTGDYEQYF. Here the CDR3 DNA reads TGTGCTAGTGGTTTGGCGGTCCTCAACGTCGGCTTCGGGACAGGTGACTACGAGCAGTACTTC.

This clone appeared a few times. The chain uses TRBV6-1 and TRBJ2-1; 13 positions match TRBD2. The CDR3 sequence is 15 residues long. The germline V gene has CDR1 MNHNS and CDR2 SASEGT. Trimming removed 6 bases from V and 5 bases from J; junction bases left unmatched: 4. The CDR3 is CASSSGLAGDNEQFF. As DNA, the CDR3 is TGTGCCAGCAGCTCTGGACTAGCGGGAGACAATGAGCAGTTCTTC.

The chain carries TRBV7-9 and TRBJ2-7, with a tentative D call TRBD1 (6 bases). CDR3 length: 15 residues. Looked up from germline, CDR1 is SEHNR and CDR2 is FQNEAQ (reference sequence). Trimming pared 4 bases from V and 1 base from J, leaving 14 bases between. The CDR3 nucleotides read TGTGCCAGCAGCTGGACCGGGACAACGTCCTACGAGCAGTACTTC. It encodes CASSWTGTTSYEQYF.